This T cell receptor beta chain was captured by sequencing in a study of blood T cell repertoires in COVID-19. On the study more broadly: Both acute and convalescent COVID-19 samples were obtained from the United States, Italy and Spain.

The V end lost 8 bases, the J end lost 0 bases, and 12 bases lay between the germline ends. The germline CDR1 and CDR2 sequences are MDHEN and SYDVKM. This CDR3 spans 14 amino acids. Source study methods: Estimates of nucleated cell counts were drawn from the amplification of reference gene primers. Clones were sequenced by immunoSEQ multiplex PCR, and TCRdb holds only the in-frame ones, with some missing. The V and J calls and clone size come from that table; D and trimming were worked out from the DNA. The table lists under 200,000 clones, roughly 86% of them singletons. The specimen sequenced was peripheral blood. V gene TRBV28 combines with J gene TRBJ2-3; D is perhaps TRBD2 (5 bases). This receptor was identified in a man aged 18-30 years with active or convalescent COVID-19. CDR3 residues: CASSDGESTDTQYF. CDR3 nucleotides: TGTGCCAGCTCGGACGGGGAGAGCACAGATACGCAGTATTTT.